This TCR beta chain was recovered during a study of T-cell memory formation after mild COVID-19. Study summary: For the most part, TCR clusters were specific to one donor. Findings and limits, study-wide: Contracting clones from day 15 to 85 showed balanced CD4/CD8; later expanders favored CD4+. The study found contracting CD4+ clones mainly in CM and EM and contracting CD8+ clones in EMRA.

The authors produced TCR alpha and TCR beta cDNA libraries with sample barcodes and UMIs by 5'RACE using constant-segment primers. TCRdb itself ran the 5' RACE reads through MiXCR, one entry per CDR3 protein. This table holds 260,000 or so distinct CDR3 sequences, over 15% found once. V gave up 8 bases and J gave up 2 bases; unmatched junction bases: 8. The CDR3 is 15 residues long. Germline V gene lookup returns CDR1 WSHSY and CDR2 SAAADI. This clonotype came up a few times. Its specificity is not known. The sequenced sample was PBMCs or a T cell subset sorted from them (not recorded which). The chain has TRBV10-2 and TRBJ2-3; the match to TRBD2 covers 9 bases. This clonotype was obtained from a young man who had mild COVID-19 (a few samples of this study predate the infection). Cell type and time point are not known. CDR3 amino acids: CASSLTSGFTDTQYF. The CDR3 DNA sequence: TGCGCCAGCTCCCTGACTAGCGGCTTCACAGATACGCAGTATTTT.